The 15 T cell receptor beta chains below come from one sample, sequenced in a study of blood T cell repertoires in COVID-19. Using immunoSEQ multiplex PCR, the repertoire was profiled, and TCRdb retains in-frame clones only, with some absent. The sample holds about 33,000 clones, 80% to 90% seen once. The sample was peripheral blood. Receptor source: a human donor in a cohort sampled during active COVID-19.

This clone was observed a handful of times. The V and J genes are TRBV7-9 and TRBJ1-2; D call uncertain. The CDR3 extends over 11 amino acids. In germline, CDR1 is SEHNR, CDR2 FQNEAQ (reference sequence). The V end lost 3 bases, the J end lost 8 bases, and 7 bases lay between the germline ends. The CDR3: CASSFRGGYTF. The CDR3, as DNA: TGTGCCAGCAGCTTCCGCGGGGGCTACACCTTC.

The V and J genes are TRBV29-1 and TRBJ1-2; 7 nucleotides agree with TRBD1. Germline V lookup: CDR1 SQVTM, CDR2 ANQGSEA. The CDR3 consists of 12 residues. The ends lost 6 bases at V and 0 bases at J; junction bases unmatched: 1. DNA of the CDR3: TGCAGCGTCGGACAGGCTAACTATGGCTACACCTTC. Translating it yields CSVGQANYGYTF.

The rearrangement links TRBV28 to TRBJ2-1; D possibly corresponds to TRBD1 (5 bases). Germline V gene data show CDR1 as MDHEN and CDR2 as SYDVKM. There are 17 residues in the CDR3. V lost 4 bases and J lost 2, with 18 bases in between. The CDR3 DNA reads as TGTGCCAGCAGTTCCCTCCAGGGTGCCCTAGCCTACAATGAGCAGTTCTTC. Residues: CASSSLQGALAYNEQFF.

V and J are TRBV12-5 and TRBJ2-1, with 10 bases identical to TRBD1. This CDR3 has 15 residues. The germline V gene has CDR1 LGHNT and CDR2 FRNRAP. J lost 8 bases, V lost 6 bases, and 10 bases had no gene match. The CDR3 sequence is CASGRPGQGWDEQFF. In nucleotides, the CDR3 is TGTGCTAGTGGGCGTCCGGGACAGGGGTGGGATGAGCAGTTCTTC.

The chain joins TRBV7-9 to TRBJ2-5; the match to TRBD2 covers 12 bases. Germline V gene data show CDR1 as SEHNR and CDR2 as FQNEAQ (reference sequence). The CDR3 runs to 16 residues. The junction had 2 bases not matched to a gene; V was cut back by 3 bases and J by 0 bases. CDR3 sequence (DNA): TGTGCCAGCAGCTTCCGGACTAGCGGGGACCAAGAGACCCAGTACTTC. Translating it yields CASSFRTSGDQETQYF.

The chain employs TRBV18 and TRBJ2-3; 11 bases match TRBD2. The CDR3 runs 17 residues. Unmatched junction bases numbered 7, after V lost 3 bases and J lost 2 bases. The germline V gene has CDR1 KGHSH and CDR2 LQKENI. CDR3 DNA sequence: TGTGCCAGCTCACCGGCTAGCGGGGGGAAACCCACAGATACGCAGTATTTT. Translated, it gives CASSPASGGKPTDTQYF.

The chain employs TRBV18 and TRBJ1-5; D might be TRBD1 (5 bases). This CDR3 has 13 residues. V dropped 2 bases and J dropped 6 bases, with 8 bases sitting between them. The germline V gene has CDR1 KGHSH and CDR2 LQKENI. The CDR3: CASSPSTAQPQHF. CDR3 nucleotide sequence: TGTGCCAGCTCACCATCGACAGCTCAGCCCCAGCATTTT. Variable domain in full (rest from reference TRBV18 and TRBJ1-5): NAGVMQNPRHLVRRRGQEARLRCSPMKGHSHVYWYRQLPEEGLKFMVYLQKENIIDESGMPKERFSAEFPKEGPSILRIQQVVRGDSAAYFCASSPSTAQPQHFGDGTRLSIL.

This chain uses TRBV6-1 with TRBJ2-5, with 7 bases aligning to TRBD1. V lost 1 base to trimming and J lost 2 bases; unmatched junction nucleotides: 1. This CDR3 spans 14 amino acids. Germline CDR1 and CDR2: MNHNS and SASEGT. DNA of the CDR3: TGTGCCAGCAGTGAAGAGACAGGGCAAGAGACCCAGTACTTC. Translated, it gives CASSEETGQETQYF.

The rearrangement uses TRBV5-1 and TRBJ2-1; 7 nucleotides align to TRBD2. Germline assignment: CDR1 SGHRS and CDR2 YFSETQ. Unmatched junction bases numbered 5, after V lost 4 bases and J lost 4 bases. CDR3 size: 14 residues. CDR3 DNA: TGCGCCAGCAGCGCGGCGGGGGAGTACAATGAGCAGTTCTTC. As protein: CASSAAGEYNEQFF.

The chain has TRBV5-4 and TRBJ2-7; the D gene is possibly TRBD1 (6 bases). Germline V gene sequence: CDR1 SGHNT, CDR2 YYREEE (reference sequence). This CDR3 is 15 amino acids long. The V gene lost 0 bases and the J gene lost 0 bases, with 10 bases spanning the gap. The CDR3 protein is CASSLAGAFSYEQYF. The CDR3 nucleotides are TGTGCCAGCAGCTTGGCAGGGGCCTTCTCCTACGAGCAGTACTTC.

The chain combines TRBV7-9 with TRBJ1-2; no clear D. The V end was cut by 0 bases, the J end by 8 bases, with 7 bases between. The CDR3 sequence is 12 residues long. CDR1 and CDR2 (germline): SEHNR, FQNEAQ (reference sequence). In nucleotides, the CDR3 is TGTGCCAGCAGCTTAGCCCCTAGGGGCTACACCTTC. This translates into CASSLAPRGYTF.

The chain carries TRBV5-6 and TRBJ2-3; TRBD1 might be the D (5 bases). CDR3 size: 15 residues. V lost 4 bases to trimming and J lost 0 bases, with 12 bases between them. Germline V CDR1 and CDR2: SGHDT, YYEEEE. The CDR3 coding sequence is TGTGCCAGCAGCCCGACAGCTTCTAGCACAGATACGCAGTATTTT. This encodes CASSPTASSTDTQYF.

The chain couples TRBV25-1 to TRBJ2-7; no clear D gene. Germline assignment: CDR1 MGHDK and CDR2 SYGVNS. Trimming took off 4 bases at V and 3 bases at J, with 7 bases between the two ends. The length of the CDR3 is 12 residues. In nucleotides, the CDR3 is TGTGCCAGCAGTGCTAACCACTACGAGCAGTACTTC. This encodes CASSANHYEQYF.

This clone was recorded a few times. The V call is TRBV6-5, the J call TRBJ1-2; a possible D gene is TRBD1 (6 bases). The V gene lost 7 bases and the J gene lost 8 bases, with 14 bases spanning the gap. The germline V gene has CDR1 MNHEY and CDR2 SVGAGI. The CDR3 runs to 12 residues. CDR3 in amino acids: CASTTGFSGYTF. CDR3 coding DNA: TGTGCCAGCACCACAGGGTTCAGCGGCTACACCTTC.

The J gene is TRBJ2-3, the V gene TRBV4-2, with TRBD2 matching 7 bases. The CDR3 runs to 15 residues. V was pared by 3 bases and J by 4 bases, with 7 bases of the junction left unmatched. The V gene's germline CDR1 is LGHNA and CDR2 YNFKEQ. The CDR3 region has the DNA TGTGCCAGCAGCCAGAGGCGGGAGCTCTCAGATACGCAGTATTTT. It codes for CASSQRRELSDTQYF.